This TCR beta chain was identified during a study of blood T cells in healthy people across ages. Study conclusions and caveats: Long-lived and aged donors differed, with more naive CD4+ cells and higher diversity in the long-lived. Reliance upon unsorted PBMCs precluded definitive naive versus antigen-experienced comparison.

As for this clonotype: Its antigen is currently unknown.

The CDR3 sequence is 17 residues long. The V gene's germline CDR1 is SGDLS and CDR2 YYNGEE. Trimming at V came to 0 bases and at J to 11 bases, leaving 15 bases not matched to a gene. The use of a sample-barcoded 5' primer and a J-beta primer mix characterized a second PCR of roughly 6 to 12 cycles. TCRdb reprocessed the 5' RACE reads with MiXCR, giving one entry per CDR3 protein. This sample has 750,000 to 1,000,000 distinct CDR3 sequences; roughly 29% occur once, and the top ten carry 10%. The same sample was also studied in work on T cells of mothers and their children. That study reports: Mothers yielded over 8.5 million CDR3 reads, children around 3.3 million each. Detection yielded no persistent microchimeric T cell clones.

The receptor's source is a woman aged 40 to 50 in good health. Sequenced sample: blood. V is TRBV9 and J is TRBJ2-5; 11 nucleotides agree with TRBD1. CDR3 in amino acids: CASSVEGRGTGGAEQYF. The DNA for the CDR3 is TGTGCCAGCAGCGTAGAGGGAAGGGGGACAGGGGGTGCAGAGCAGTACTTC.